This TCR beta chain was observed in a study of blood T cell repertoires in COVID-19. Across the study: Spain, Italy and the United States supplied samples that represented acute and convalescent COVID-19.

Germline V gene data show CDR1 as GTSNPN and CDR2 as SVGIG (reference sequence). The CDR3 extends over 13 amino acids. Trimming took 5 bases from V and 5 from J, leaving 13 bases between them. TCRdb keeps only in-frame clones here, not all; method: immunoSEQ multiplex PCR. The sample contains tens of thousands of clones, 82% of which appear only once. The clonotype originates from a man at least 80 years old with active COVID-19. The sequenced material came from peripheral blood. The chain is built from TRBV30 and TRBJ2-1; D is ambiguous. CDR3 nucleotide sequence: TGTGCCTGGGGCCGGGTTGGAAACAATGAGCAGTTCTTC. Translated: CAWGRVGNNEQFF.